This paragraph reports one T cell receptor (beta chain). What it binds is unknown. This entry is derived from a study of prognosis after radiotherapy for stage I lung cancer. As for the study in general: Of the enrolled patients, about 15 had newly diagnosed primary stage I lung tumors, while roughly 5 had oligometastatic NSCLC following surgical resection of the primary tumor. Whole-study results and caveats: Some TCR clones were expanded. Whether these clones were tumor-specific was not determined. Frequencies of TRBV and TRBJ gene use reportedly varied by whether patients had metastases.

The CDR3 is 13 residues long. The V gene lost 5 bases and the J gene lost 7 bases, with 17 bases spanning the gap. Germline V gives CDR1 DFQATT, CDR2 SNEGSKA (reference sequence). Two-round multiplex PCR amplified TCR beta CDR3 from genomic DNA. During first-round PCR, primers specific to each TRBV and TRBJ gene were used. TCRdb ran MiXCR on the multiplex PCR reads and lists one entry per CDR3 protein. The data hold fewer than 65,000 distinct CDR3 sequences, with approximately 30% observed a single time. This specimen consisted of PBMCs, obtained before or after stereotactic body radiation therapy (not recorded which). The chain has TRBV20-1 and TRBJ1-1; D perhaps matches TRBD1 (5 bases). The sequence came from a donor of 50 years or more with non-small cell lung cancer. CDR3 sequence (DNA): TGCAGTGCTCCCGACAGAGCCACATATGAAGCTTTCTTT. This gives the protein CSAPDRATYEAFF.